This entry concerns a single T cell receptor beta chain. Its cognate antigen is unknown. This specimen comes from a study of T-cell reconstitution after alpha-beta-depleted transplantation in children. CDR3 length equals 15 residues. J gave up 5 bases and V 3 bases, and 6 bases lay outside the gene matches. Germline V CDR1 and CDR2: SGHVS, FQNEAQ. TCRbeta library preparation incorporated unique molecular identifiers. TCRdb redid the calling of the PCR reads with MiXCR, one entry per CDR3 protein. The table shows roughly 300,000 distinct CDR3 sequences, with around a tenth occurring only once. Study-wide points: Where alpha-beta T cells came from about two months after transplant was reportedly several hundred expanded graft clones. Some patients owed their high day-60 TCRbeta diversity to surviving recipient T cells and thymic progenitors. A year post-transplant, T-cell counts and diversity derived mostly from newly produced T cells.

The genes are TRBV7-8 and TRBJ2-7; 11 bases agree with TRBD2. The starting material was peripheral blood, obtained 180 days after TCRalphabeta/CD19-depleted stem cell transplant. The source of this sequence is a male patient between 2 and 10 years old who had a stem cell transplant for chronic granulomatous disease, so the T cells may come from the graft donor. The DNA for the CDR3 is TGTGCCAGCAGCTTTAGCGGGGGGGCCGAACACGAGCAGTACTTC. It translates to CASSFSGGAEHEQYF.